This T cell receptor beta chain came from a study of T cells after yellow fever vaccination. The CDR3 runs to 14 residues. The V and J ends lost 6 bases and 2 bases, in that order; junction bases with no gene match: 5. Researchers made TCR cDNA using 5'RACE template switching, and this step added a universal primer site and UMIs. A single record per CDR3 protein comes from TCRdb applying MiXCR to the 5' RACE reads. The sample records some 390,000 distinct CDR3 sequences, about 6% being singletons. This material consisted of PBMCs, taken 5 days after the yellow fever booster vaccination. This TCR was sampled from a man aged 30-40 years who received the YFV17D yellow fever vaccine. The V gene is TRBV12-3 or TRBV12-4, the J gene TRBJ2-3; 7 nucleotides agree with TRBD2. Here the CDR3 DNA reads TGTGCCAGCAGGGAAGCGGGATTCACAGATACGCAGTATTTT. This translates into CASREAGFTDTQYF.